The clone carrying this T cell receptor beta chain was counted at least ten times. The target antigen is unknown. The CDR3 loop spans 16 amino acids. CDR1 is MNHEY, CDR2 SVGAGI, per germline. J lost 2 bases, V lost 2 bases, and 3 bases had no gene match. Hyperthyroidism was considered stable when no ophthalmopathy appeared within 18 months of follow-up. RNA transcripts were the source from which TCR beta CDR3 regions were amplified. First-round RT-PCR employed HTBI primers, with a second-round multiplex PCR after it. TCRdb used MiXCR to reprocess the multiplex PCR reads, holding one entry per CDR3 protein. The sample consists of 500,000 to 700,000 distinct CDR3 sequences, approximately 22% of them appearing once. The source of the sample is a study of Graves' ophthalmopathy and Graves' hyperthyroidism. About the research overall: Peripheral blood samples were taken at initial diagnosis, before any treatment.

Notes on the study in general: The study's model predicted ophthalmopathy progression at 70% to 71% sensitivity and about 72% specificity.

V and J are TRBV6-5 and TRBJ2-5; the match to TRBD2 covers 12 bases. Sequenced material: peripheral blood. The sequence was obtained from a woman aged 18-30 years with stable Graves' hyperthyroidism. Some clones in this sample may be carry-over from other donors' samples. The CDR3 here is CASSYGLAGGQETQYF. CDR3 nucleotide sequence: TGTGCCAGCAGTTACGGTCTAGCGGGGGGGCAAGAGACCCAGTACTTC.